This is a list of T cell receptor beta chains from one sample in a study of tumor-infiltrating lymphocytes in localized non-small cell lung cancer. Clones were sequenced by immunoSEQ multiplex PCR, and TCRdb holds only the in-frame ones, with some missing. The profile shows 25,000 to 30,000 clones, 75% to 90% of them singletons. Sample: lung tumor tissue. The receptor set was obtained from a human donor with non-small cell lung cancer. Both conserved end residues are part of each CDR3. Fields, in order: V gene, D gene, J gene, clone size, CDR3 protein, CDR3 DNA. D genes are given only for firm matches. Clone size is not always given. Where it is, it says once, few, many or a class for expanded clones.

TRBV6-5	NA	TRBJ2-5	NA	CASSYFETKMQETQYF	TGTGCCAGCAGTTACTTTGAGACAAAGATGCAAGAGACCCAGTACTTC
TRBV5-8	NA	TRBJ1-5	NA	CASSFGGSNQPQHF	TGTGCCAGCAGCTTCGGGGGGAGCAATCAGCCCCAGCATTTT
TRBV5-1	NA	TRBJ2-3	once	CASSLASSGTDTQYF	TGCGCCAGCAGCTTGGCGTCTAGCGGCACAGATACGCAGTATTTT
TRBV30	NA	TRBJ1-1	NA	CAWSATGFTEAFF	TGTGCCTGGAGTGCCACAGGGTTCACTGAAGCTTTCTTT
TRBV11-2	NA	TRBJ2-2	NA	CASSLQGGANTGELFF	TGTGCCAGCAGCTTACAAGGGGGGGCGAACACCGGGGAGCTGTTTTTT
TRBV2	TRBD2	TRBJ2-7	once	CASSEGTSGSRQYF	TGTGCCAGCAGCGAGGGGACTAGCGGCAGTAGGCAGTACTTC
TRBV14	NA	TRBJ1-1	NA	CASSRWGQGTEAFF	TGTGCCAGCAGCCGCTGGGGGCAGGGCACTGAAGCTTTCTTT
TRBV27	TRBD1	TRBJ2-3	NA	CASSSGQGGASTDTQYF	TGTGCCAGCAGTTCAGGACAGGGGGGGGCTAGCACAGATACGCAGTATTTT
TRBV6-6	TRBD1	TRBJ2-7	NA	CASSYSGQVFYEQYF	TGTGCCAGCAGTTACTCGGGACAGGTTTTCTACGAGCAGTACTTC
TRBV12-5	TRBD2	TRBJ2-7	NA	CASGLRSFPGLAGGHYEQYF	TGTGCTAGTGGTTTGAGGTCTTTCCCGGGACTAGCGGGGGGGCACTACGAGCAGTACTTC
TRBV6-5	NA	TRBJ1-1	once	CASSYRVAGVNTEAFF	TGTGCCAGCAGTTACCGGGTGGCGGGGGTGAACACTGAAGCTTTCTTT
TRBV2	NA	TRBJ1-5	NA	CASRPVGGRNQPQHF	TGTGCCAGCAGACCCGTCGGAGGACGCAATCAGCCCCAGCATTTT
TRBV19	NA	TRBJ2-7	once	CASSIGNSYEQYF	TGTGCCAGTAGTATCGGCAACTCCTACGAGCAGTACTTC
TRBV27	NA	TRBJ2-6	NA	CASRNPGTSGANVLTF	TGTGCCAGCAGAAACCCAGGGACCTCTGGGGCCAACGTCCTGACTTTC
TRBV5-1	TRBD1	TRBJ2-3	NA	CASSVSGTARSLDTQYF	TGCGCCAGCAGCGTCTCCGGGACAGCCAGGAGTCTGGATACGCAGTATTTT
TRBV5-4	NA	TRBJ1-1	NA	CASSAQGFNTEAFF	TGTGCCAGCAGCGCGCAAGGTTTCAACACTGAAGCTTTCTTT
TRBV7-9	NA	TRBJ1-6	NA	CASSPRQDSPLHF	TGTGCCAGCAGCCCCCGTCAAGATTCACCCCTCCACTTT
TRBV5-6	NA	TRBJ1-2	NA	CASSVTGGNSEYGYTF	TGTGCCAGCAGCGTCACGGGGGGGAACTCTGAGTATGGCTACACCTTC
TRBV5-1	TRBD1	TRBJ1-3	NA	CASSSLPGQGDSGNTIYF	TGCGCCAGCAGCTCCCTACCGGGACAGGGGGACTCTGGAAACACCATATATTTT
TRBV7-2	NA	TRBJ2-1	few	CASSLEGNRWRPLNNEQFF	TGTGCCAGCAGCTTAGAGGGGAACCGTTGGCGCCCTCTGAACAATGAGCAGTTCTTC
TRBV14	NA	TRBJ2-1	once	CASSQGRPGGRYEQFF	TGTGCCAGCAGCCAAGGTCGCCCTGGGGGTAGGTATGAGCAGTTCTTC
TRBV6-1	TRBD1	TRBJ1-2	NA	CASSGLDRGYGYTF	TGTGCCAGCAGTGGGCTCGACAGGGGCTATGGCTACACCTTC
TRBV19	NA	TRBJ2-7	NA	CASSIRQGYEQYF	TGTGCCAGTAGTATACGGCAGGGCTACGAGCAGTACTTC
TRBV14	NA	TRBJ1-2	once	CASSPRGRDAYTF	TGTGCCAGCAGCCCCCGGGGCCGAGATGCGTACACCTTC
TRBV6-5	NA	TRBJ1-1	NA	CASISPGNTKAFF	TGTGCCAGCATCTCTCCCGGGAACACTAAAGCTTTCTTT
TRBV5-1	NA	TRBJ2-5	NA	CASSLGLQGKGQETQYF	TGCGCCAGCAGCTTGGGCCTTCAGGGAAAGGGCCAAGAGACCCAGTACTTC
TRBV2	TRBD2	TRBJ2-7	NA	CASRPGGYEQYF	TGTGCCAGCCGTCCCGGGGGGTACGAGCAGTACTTC
TRBV7-8	NA	TRBJ2-3	NA	CASSFGGTDTQYF	TGTGCCAGCAGCTTCGGGGGTACAGATACGCAGTATTTT
TRBV29-1	TRBD2	TRBJ2-1	NA	CSATSGGGQGTRGYNEQFF	TGCAGCGCGACTAGCGGGGGGGGCCAAGGCACTCGGGGTTACAATGAGCAGTTCTTC